The 21 T cell receptor beta chains presented below share a single source sample, sequenced in a study of T cell responses to AZD1222 COVID-19 vaccine. The assay was immunoSEQ multiplex PCR, and TCRdb's table has in-frame clones only and misses some. This repertoire shows about 140,000 clones, about 90% found once; its top ten account for around 1.3%. The material sequenced was peripheral blood, taken on day 0 of AZD1222 vaccination. These receptors were taken from an adult in good health.

V is TRBV7-2 and J is TRBJ2-5, with 12 positions matching TRBD2. V gave up 0 bases and J gave up 2 bases; unmatched junction bases: 4. Germline CDR1 is SGHTA and CDR2 is FQGNSA. CDR3 length: 17 amino acids. The CDR3 coding sequence is TGTGCCAGCAGCTTAGCTAGGCTAGCGGGGGGGCAAGAGACCCAGTACTTC. Translation: CASSLARLAGGQETQYF.

This clone has only one observation. The chain joins TRBV12-3 or TRBV12-4 to TRBJ2-7, with no clear D. V lost 6 bases, J lost 3 bases, and 9 bases lay in between. CDR3 length equals 12 residues. The DNA of the CDR3 is TGTGCCAGCAGCCTACTCAGCTACGAGCAGTACTTC. It encodes CASSLLSYEQYF.

This chain connects TRBV5-1 to TRBJ1-1, with D perhaps TRBD1 (5 bases). V lost 6 bases and J lost 0, with 18 bases in between. The CDR3 extends over 16 amino acids. The V gene's germline CDR1 is SGHRS and CDR2 YFSETQ. The CDR3 loop reads CASTDNHRPLNTEAFF. The CDR3 DNA reads TGCGCCAGCACCGACAACCACAGGCCCTTGAACACTGAAGCTTTCTTT.

The chain is built from TRBV4-1 and TRBJ1-4; D not resolved. The V end lost 0 bases, the J end lost 7 bases, and 12 bases lay between the germline ends. Germline CDR1 and CDR2: MGHRA and YSYEKL. The CDR3 sequence is 15 residues long. CDR3 sequence reads: CASSQDGREGEKLFF. The CDR3 DNA is TGCGCCAGCAGCCAAGATGGGCGGGAGGGTGAAAAACTGTTTTTT.

The chain joins TRBV2 to TRBJ2-1, with 12 bases aligning to TRBD2. The V segment lost 6 bases and the J segment 8 bases; nucleotides outside the gene matches: 14. Germline V gene data show CDR1 as SNHLY and CDR2 as FYNNEI. This CDR3 is 17 amino acids long. The CDR3 spells CASRVLAGGLPGDEQFF. The CDR3 DNA reads TGTGCCAGCAGGGTACTAGCGGGAGGTCTTCCTGGGGATGAGCAGTTCTTC.

The chain combines TRBV28 with TRBJ2-7, with D uncertain. Germline CDR1 and CDR2: MDHEN and SYDVKM. This CDR3 is built from 12 residues. The ends were cut back, 6 bases at V and 4 bases at J, with 10 bases in the middle. Written as DNA, the CDR3 is TGTGCCAGCAGCCGCCGGCGGTACGAGCAGTACTTC. Its protein is CASSRRRYEQYF.

The rearrangement links TRBV2 to TRBJ1-6; D gene uncertain. CDR1 and CDR2 (germline): SNHLY, FYNNEI. Trimming pared 3 bases from V and 0 bases from J, leaving 9 bases between. The CDR3 runs 16 residues. The CDR3 DNA follows: TGTGCCAGCAGTGATGGCACCAGCTCCTATAATTCACCCCTCCACTTT. This codes for CASSDGTSSYNSPLHF. The full variable domain, rest sourced from reference TRBV2 and TRBJ1-6, is EPEVTQTPSHQVTQMGQEVILRCVPISNHLYFYWYRQILGQKVEFLVSFYNNEISEKSEIFDDQFSVERPDGSNFTLKIRSTKLEDSAMYFCASSDGTSSYNSPLHFGNGTRLTVT.

V gene TRBV29-1 combines with J gene TRBJ1-1, with TRBD1 matching 8 bases. The CDR3 is 12 residues long. Trimming removed 5 bases from V and 7 bases from J; junction bases left unmatched: 6. CDR1 and CDR2 from the germline V gene are SQVTM and ANQGSEA. The CDR3: CSVWTGISEAFF. CDR3 bases: TGCAGCGTTTGGACAGGGATAAGTGAAGCTTTCTTT. Filled out from reference TRBV29-1 and TRBJ1-1, the complete variable domain reads SAVISQKPSRDICQRGTSLTIQCQVDSQVTMMFWYRQQPGQSLTLIATANQGSEATYESGFVIDKFPISRPNLTFSTLTVSNMSPEDSSIYLCSVWTGISEAFFGQGTRLTVV.

J is TRBJ2-7 and V is TRBV6-6; D is perhaps TRBD2 (6 bases). Germline-derived CDR1 and CDR2 are MNHNY and SVGAGI (reference sequence). The CDR3 contains 16 residues. Trimming took off 4 bases at V and 2 bases at J, with 18 bases between the two ends. CDR3 region: CASSFHDRLVPYEQYF. The CDR3 DNA is TGTGCCAGCAGTTTCCATGATCGACTAGTGCCCTACGAGCAGTACTTC.

J is TRBJ1-2 and V is TRBV28, with 9 nucleotides matching TRBD1. Germline CDR1 reads MDHEN; CDR2 reads SYDVKM. The CDR3 covers 16 residues. Losses at the gene ends were 2 bases for V and 3 bases for J; bases not matched to a gene: 7. The DNA for the CDR3 is TGTGCCAGCAGTTTACTGGGAACAGGGGGCTACTATGGCTACACCTTC. Translated: CASSLLGTGGYYGYTF.

V gene TRBV19 combines with J gene TRBJ2-1; 9 nucleotides match TRBD1. The germline gives CDR1 LNHDA, CDR2 SQIVND (reference sequence). The length of the CDR3 is 14 residues. V lost 9 bases, J lost 6 bases, and 9 bases stayed unmatched. CDR3 DNA sequence: TGTGCCAGCAGGGACAGGACAGGGGTCAATGAGCAGTTCTTC. It translates to CASRDRTGVNEQFF.

V and J are TRBV5-1 and TRBJ1-1, with D perhaps TRBD1 (5 bases). Germline CDR1 and CDR2: SGHRS and YFSETQ. The V and J ends lost 2 bases and 1 base respectively, with 12 bases between them. The CDR3 length is 15 residues. The DNA of the CDR3 is TGCGCCAGCAGCTTCCAAGCGGGGACGAACACTGAAGCTTTCTTT. Its protein product is CASSFQAGTNTEAFF.

The genes are TRBV18 and TRBJ2-1; TRBD1 aligns across 8 bases. V shed 2 bases, J shed 2 bases, and the junction held 5 bases outside the gene matches. This CDR3 spans 16 amino acids. Per germline, CDR1 KGHSH and CDR2 LQKENI. DNA of the CDR3: TGTGCCAGCTCACCAGTTACACAGGGGGCCTACAATGAGCAGTTCTTC. Its translation: CASSPVTQGAYNEQFF.

The chain has TRBV28 and TRBJ2-3, with TRBD2 identical over 13 bases. This CDR3 spans 18 amino acids. Germline-derived CDR1 and CDR2 are MDHEN and SYDVKM. Trimming took 3 bases from V and 2 from J; bases not matched to a gene: 8. The CDR3: CASSFTRTSGSDTDTQYF. Here the CDR3 DNA reads TGTGCCAGCAGTTTCACCCGGACTAGCGGGAGTGACACAGATACGCAGTATTTT.

The genes are TRBV28 and TRBJ2-7; D may be TRBD1 (6 bases). V was cut by 5 bases and J by 9 bases, with 14 bases left in between. Germline-derived CDR1 and CDR2 are MDHEN and SYDVKM. The CDR3 spans 12 residues. CDR3: CASSLGQFGQYF. For the CDR3, the DNA is TGTGCCAGCAGTCTCGGACAGTTCGGGCAGTACTTC.

The rearrangement uses TRBV9 and TRBJ2-7; 9 nucleotides agree with TRBD2. The CDR3 totals 15 residues. The germline CDR1 and CDR2 sequences are SGDLS and YYNGEE. J lost 1 base, V lost 3 bases, and 5 bases had no gene match. CDR3 DNA sequence: TGTGCCAGCAGCGCCGGACTAGCGAGTTCCTACGAGCAGTACTTC. Its translation: CASSAGLASSYEQYF.

This rearrangement joins TRBV27 to TRBJ2-4; D perhaps matches TRBD1 (5 bases). There are 16 residues in the CDR3. CDR1 MNHEY and CDR2 SMNVEV come from the germline V gene (reference sequence). Trimming left V 11 bases short and J 1 base short, with 21 bases between. CDR3 protein: CAGPRAGPGAKNIQYF. In DNA, the CDR3 is TGTGCCGGGCCTCGGGCTGGCCCAGGGGCCAAAAACATTCAGTACTTC.

This sequence joins TRBV15 and TRBJ2-7; tentative D call: TRBD1 (6 bases). CDR3 length: 14 amino acids. CDR1 is LNHNV and CDR2 is YYDKDF in the germline V gene (reference sequence). The ends were cut back, 5 bases at V and 0 bases at J, with 11 bases in the middle. DNA for the CDR3: TGTGCCACCAGCGGGACAATAGACTCCTACGAGCAGTACTTC. Translated: CATSGTIDSYEQYF.

The chain employs TRBV19 and TRBJ2-1, with D unresolved. Germline V CDR1 and CDR2: LNHDA, SQIVND (reference sequence). The CDR3 loop spans 14 amino acids. V was trimmed by 3 bases and J by 5 bases, leaving 11 bases between them. The CDR3 DNA is TGTGCCAGTAGTATCGGGCCCCGAAACAATGAGCAGTTCTTC. Translating it yields CASSIGPRNNEQFF.

The chain is built from TRBV2 and TRBJ2-3; a possible D gene is TRBD2 (6 bases). This CDR3 has 20 residues. Germline CDR1 SNHLY, CDR2 FYNNEI. Deletions cut 6 bases from V and 3 bases from J, with 31 bases between. The CDR3 nucleotides read TGTGCCAGCAGCCGGACGAACCTTCAGACCCAAGGGGCGGGGACAGATACGCAGTATTTT. This gives the protein CASSRTNLQTQGAGTDTQYF.

The table lists this clone with a count of one. This CDR3 is CATSREKGLYTGELFF. In nucleotides, the CDR3 is TGTGCCACCAGCAGAGAAAAGGGGCTGTACACCGGGGAGCTGTTTTTT. V gene TRBV15 combines with J gene TRBJ2-2; perhaps TRBD1 as D (5 bases). The germline V gene has CDR1 LNHNV and CDR2 YYDKDF (reference sequence). The CDR3 runs 16 residues. V gave up 0 bases and J gave up 3 bases, with 11 bases separating them. Variable domain in full (rest from reference TRBV15 and TRBJ2-2): DAMVIQNPRYQVTQFGKPVTLSCSQTLNHNVMYWYQQKSSQAPKLLFHYYDKDFNNEADTPDNFQSRRPNTSFCFLDIRSPGLGDTAMYLCATSREKGLYTGELFFGEGSRLTVL.